This T cell receptor (beta chain) stems from a study of siplizumab effects on memory and regulatory T cells. Of note for this clone: Antigen specificity is unknown.

Repertoires were generated with immunoSEQ multiplex PCR, while TCRdb's copy carries only in-frame clones and drops some. The sample includes around 100,000 clones, less than 95% of them seen just once. With V trimmed by 6 bases and J by 7 bases, 5 bases remained unmatched. The germline V gene encodes CDR1 SQVTM and CDR2 ANQGSEA. The CDR3 extends over 12 amino acids. General study findings and limits: The alloreactive clones that mapped to unstimulated subsets made up only a minor fraction. Assignment of a naive or memory phenotype failed for roughly 80-97% of the proliferating CD4+ or CD8+ clones. The authors did not confirm suppressive function in proliferating Tregs from siplizumab cultures. Naive T cells apparently outstripped memory cells in diversity and seemed major alloresponse contributors.

Sequences were obtained from Tregs sorted from blood. The rearrangement links TRBV29-1 to TRBJ2-1; 8 nucleotides agree with TRBD2. The sequence was collected from a human donor in good health. The CDR3 bases are TGCAGCGTAGCCGGGACTAGGAATGAGCAGTTCTTC. It codes for CSVAGTRNEQFF.